This T cell receptor (beta chain) was captured in a study of blood T cell repertoires in COVID-19. Study as a whole: Samples taken during acute and convalescent COVID-19 were collected in the United States, Italy and Spain. Sources were T cells, B-cell-depleted T cells, or PBMCs; the material itself was cDNA or gDNA.

In the original analysis: Using reference gene primer amplification, nucleated cell counts were estimated. Sequencing was performed with immunoSEQ multiplex PCR; in TCRdb, only in-frame clones are kept and a portion is missing. V, J and clone size derive from that table, while D and trimming were established from the DNA sequence. The sample records about 310,000 clones, around nine tenths being singletons. CDR1 and CDR2 (germline): SGHDT, YYEEEE. The CDR3 is 14 residues long. J was trimmed by 6 bases and V by 2 bases; bases with no gene match: 1. J is TRBJ1-5 and V is TRBV5-6; 11 bases agree with TRBD1. The clonotype comes from a man aged 45-65 years with active or convalescent COVID-19. The sequencing sample was made of peripheral blood. CDR3 protein: CASSFGQGAQPQHF. CDR3 coding DNA: TGTGCCAGCAGCTTCGGACAGGGGGCTCAGCCCCAGCATTTT.